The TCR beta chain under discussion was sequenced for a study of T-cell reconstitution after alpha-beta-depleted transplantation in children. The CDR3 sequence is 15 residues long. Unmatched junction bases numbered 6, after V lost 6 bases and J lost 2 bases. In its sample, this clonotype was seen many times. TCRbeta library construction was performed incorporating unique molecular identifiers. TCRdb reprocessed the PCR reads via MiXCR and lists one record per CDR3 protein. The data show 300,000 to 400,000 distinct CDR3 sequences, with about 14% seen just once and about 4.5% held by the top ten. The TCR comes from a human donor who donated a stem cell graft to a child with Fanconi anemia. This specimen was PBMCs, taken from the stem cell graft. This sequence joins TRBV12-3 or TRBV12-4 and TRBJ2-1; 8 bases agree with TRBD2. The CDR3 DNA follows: TGTGCCAGCAGACTAAGCGGGGGCACCTACAATGAGCAGTTCTTC. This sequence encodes CASRLSGGTYNEQFF.